This T cell receptor (beta chain) came from a study of blood T cell repertoires in COVID-19. At the level of the study: The cDNA or gDNA used as material had been derived from T cells, B-cell-depleted T cells, or PBMCs.

The germline V gene has CDR1 SGHTA and CDR2 FQGTGA. V lost 6 bases and J lost 4; bases outside the gene matches: 14. The CDR3 totals 17 residues. Generated by immunoSEQ multiplex PCR, the TCRdb table keeps only in-frame clones and is missing some. The repertoire holds a few hundred thousand clones, with around 89% as singletons. Source material: peripheral blood. The TCR originated in an older woman with COVID-19, enrolled during active disease. The J gene is TRBJ2-1, the V gene TRBV7-3; 8 bases line up with TRBD2. Here the CDR3 reads CASSSPGGGVSYNEQFF. The CDR3 DNA sequence: TGTGCCAGCAGTTCCCCGGGAGGGGGGGTGTCGTACAATGAGCAGTTCTTC.